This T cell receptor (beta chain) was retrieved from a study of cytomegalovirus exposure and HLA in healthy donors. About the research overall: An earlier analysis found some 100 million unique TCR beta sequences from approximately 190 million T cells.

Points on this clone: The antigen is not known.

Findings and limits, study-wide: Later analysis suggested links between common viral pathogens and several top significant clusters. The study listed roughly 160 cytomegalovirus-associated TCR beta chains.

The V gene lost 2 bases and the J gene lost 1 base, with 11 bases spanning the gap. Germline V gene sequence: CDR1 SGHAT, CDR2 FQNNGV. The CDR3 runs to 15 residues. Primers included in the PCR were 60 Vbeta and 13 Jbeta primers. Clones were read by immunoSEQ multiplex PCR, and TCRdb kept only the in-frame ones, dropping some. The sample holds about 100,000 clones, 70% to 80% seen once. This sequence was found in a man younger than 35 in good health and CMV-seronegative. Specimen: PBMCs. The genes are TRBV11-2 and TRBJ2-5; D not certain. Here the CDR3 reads CASSLRWASQETQYF. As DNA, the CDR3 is TGTGCCAGCAGCTTACGGTGGGCAAGCCAAGAGACCCAGTACTTC. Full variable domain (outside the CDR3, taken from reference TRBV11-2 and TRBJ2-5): EAGVAQSPRYKIIEKRQSVAFWCNPISGHATLYWYQQILGQGPKLLIQFQNNGVVDDSQLPKDRFSAERLKGVDSTLKIQPAKLEDSAVYLCASSLRWASQETQYFGPGTRLLVL.